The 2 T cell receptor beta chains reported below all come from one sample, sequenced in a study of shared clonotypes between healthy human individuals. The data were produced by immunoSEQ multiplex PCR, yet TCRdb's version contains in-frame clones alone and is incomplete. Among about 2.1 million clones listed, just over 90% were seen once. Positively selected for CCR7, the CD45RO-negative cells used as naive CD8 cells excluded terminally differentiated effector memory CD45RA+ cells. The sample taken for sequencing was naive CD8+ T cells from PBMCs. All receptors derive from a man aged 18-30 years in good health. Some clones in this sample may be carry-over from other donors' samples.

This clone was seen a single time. CDR3 region: CASSQEGGVYQPQHF. In DNA form, the CDR3 reads TGCGCCAGCAGCCAAGAAGGGGGCGTTTATCAGCCCCAGCATTTT. The rearrangement joins TRBV4-1 to TRBJ1-5; TRBD1 agrees at 7 bases. Trimming at V came to 0 bases and at J to 5 bases, leaving 4 bases not matched to a gene. This CDR3 contains 15 residues. Germline lookup yields CDR1 MGHRA and CDR2 YSYEKL.

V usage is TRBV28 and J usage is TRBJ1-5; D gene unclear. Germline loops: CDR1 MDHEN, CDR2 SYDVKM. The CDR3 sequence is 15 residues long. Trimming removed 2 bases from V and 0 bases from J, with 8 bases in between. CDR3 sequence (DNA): TGTGCCAGCAGTTTACAGCTCACTAGCAATCAGCCCCAGCATTTT. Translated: CASSLQLTSNQPQHF.